Below, one T cell receptor (beta chain) is given with its context. This sample was taken from a study of blood T cell repertoires in COVID-19. V shed 0 bases, J shed 2 bases, and the junction held 19 bases outside the gene matches. The CDR3 is 20 amino acids. The V gene's germline CDR1 is GTSNPN and CDR2 SVGIG (reference sequence). Here immunoSEQ multiplex PCR was the method, and the copy in TCRdb shows in-frame clones only, minus some. The table has some 68,000 clones, roughly 91% seen once; the top ten hold 7.3%. The chain combines TRBV30 with TRBJ2-5, with 9 bases that match TRBD2. This clonotype was obtained from a man aged 35 to 55 with COVID-19, enrolled during active disease. The source material was peripheral blood. CDR3 sequence: CAWSVGGAGTGLAPQETQYF. CDR3 DNA: TGTGCCTGGAGTGTAGGAGGGGCGGGGACCGGACTAGCGCCGCAAGAGACCCAGTACTTC.